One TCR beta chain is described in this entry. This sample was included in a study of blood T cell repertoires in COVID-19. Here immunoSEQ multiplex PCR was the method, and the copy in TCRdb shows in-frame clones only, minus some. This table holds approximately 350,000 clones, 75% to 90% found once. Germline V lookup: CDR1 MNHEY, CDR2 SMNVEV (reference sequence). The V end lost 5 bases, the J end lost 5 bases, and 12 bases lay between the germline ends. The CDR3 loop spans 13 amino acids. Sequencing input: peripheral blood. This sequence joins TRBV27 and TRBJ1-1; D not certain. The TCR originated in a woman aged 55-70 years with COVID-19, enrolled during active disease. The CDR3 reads CASSNWGGTEAFF. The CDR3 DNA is TGTGCCAGCAGTAACTGGGGAGGAACTGAAGCTTTCTTT.